Listed below are T cell receptor beta chains from one sample, sequenced in a study of blood T cell repertoires in COVID-19. The protocol was immunoSEQ multiplex PCR, while the TCRdb copy is restricted to in-frame clones and leaves out a portion. The table lists about 200,000 clones, about nine tenths of them singletons. What was sequenced was peripheral blood. The origin of the receptors is a woman in her 70s with acute or convalescent COVID-19. The CDR3 runs from the conserved cysteine through the conserved F or W. Fields, in order: D gene, V gene, J gene, clone size, CDR3 DNA, CDR3 protein. A D gene is named only where the DNA matches it firmly. Some rows mark clone size as missing; the rest say once, few, many or name a class of expanded clone.

>NA|TRBV29-1|TRBJ1-2|NA
TGCAGCGTTGAAGAACGAGCTTTCTATGGCTACACCTTC
CSVEERAFYGYTF
>NA|TRBV7-2|TRBJ1-6|NA
TGTGCCAGCAGCTTAGGTAGCTCCTATAATTCACCCCTCCACTTT
CASSLGSSYNSPLHF
>NA|TRBV7-2|TRBJ2-5|NA
TGTGCCAGCAGCTTAGCGGACAGTGGGGAGACCCAGTACTTC
CASSLADSGETQYF
>TRBD2|TRBV5-4|TRBJ2-7|NA
TGTGCCAGCAGTCCCGAGGCGGGAGTTCGTTACGAGCAGTACTTC
CASSPEAGVRYEQYF
>NA|TRBV11-2|TRBJ1-2|NA
TGTGCCAGCAGCTTAGGTGGACTGAAGAACTATGGCTACACCTTC
CASSLGGLKNYGYTF
>NA|TRBV6-5|TRBJ2-1|NA
TGTGCCAGCAGACGTGGACAGCTCTACAATGAGCAGTTCTTC
CASRRGQLYNEQFF
>NA|TRBV11-2|TRBJ1-2|NA
TGTGCCAGCAGCTTGGGGCAGTCCTATGGCTACACCTTC
CASSLGQSYGYTF
>TRBD1|TRBV7-9|TRBJ2-1|NA
TGTGCCAGCAGCCCAGACAGGGAACCGGCGCAGTTCTTC
CASSPDREPAQFF
>TRBD1|TRBV28|TRBJ1-5|NA
TGTGCCAGCAGCCTTGGACAGGGAGGCAATCAGCCCCAGCATTTT
CASSLGQGGNQPQHF
>TRBD2|TRBV7-2|TRBJ2-1|NA
TGTGCCAGCAGCACATCCGGGACTAGCGGGCGGCGGGTGTTCTTC
CASSTSGTSGRRVFF
>TRBD1|TRBV19|TRBJ2-1|NA
TGTGCCAGTAGTATAGGACAGGGTAACAATGAGCAGTTCTTC
CASSIGQGNNEQFF
>NA|TRBV9|TRBJ2-3|NA
TGTGCCAGCAGCGTAGCTACGCGTGCGGATACGCAGTATTTT
CASSVATRADTQYF
>TRBD1|TRBV27|TRBJ2-3|NA
TGTGCCAGCAATCAGGGGGCAAGCACAGATACGCAGTATTTT
CASNQGASTDTQYF
>TRBD1|TRBV7-2|TRBJ1-6|NA
TGTGCCAGCAGCTTTAGGACAGGTGCCGGCACGTATAATTCACCCCTCCACTTT
CASSFRTGAGTYNSPLHF
>NA|TRBV5-1|TRBJ2-7|few
TGCGCCAGCAGCTTGGGACCTCGAGGCTACGAGCAGTACTTC
CASSLGPRGYEQYF
>NA|TRBV19|TRBJ1-5|NA
TGTGCCAGTAGTATTAGGGACACCAATCAGCCCCAGCATTTT
CASSIRDTNQPQHF
>NA|TRBV18|TRBJ1-1|NA
TGTGCCAGCTCACCACCGCCAGGGGTAAGCACTGAAGCTTTCTTT
CASSPPPGVSTEAFF
>NA|TRBV18|TRBJ1-4|NA
TGTGCCAGCTCACCGAGGACAGATCCTAATGAAAAACTGTTTTTT
CASSPRTDPNEKLFF